What follows are 22 T cell receptor beta chains derived from one specimen sequenced in a study of blood T cell repertoires in COVID-19. The data were produced by immunoSEQ multiplex PCR, yet TCRdb's version contains in-frame clones alone and is incomplete. The table includes some 150,000 clones, about four fifths detected once. The sample taken for sequencing was peripheral blood. The receptors were gathered from a man aged 55 to 70 with acute or convalescent COVID-19.

The rearrangement links TRBV6-4 to TRBJ1-2; the match to TRBD1 covers 8 bases. The CDR3 extends over 15 amino acids. Trimming removed 6 bases from V and 0 bases from J; junction bases left unmatched: 6. CDR1 MRHNA and CDR2 SNTAGT come from the germline V gene. CDR3 in amino acids: CASSRQGNANYGYTF. The CDR3 region has the DNA TGTGCCAGCAGCCGACAGGGGAACGCTAACTATGGCTACACCTTC.

V usage is TRBV7-6 and J usage is TRBJ1-4, with 9 positions matching TRBD1. The CDR3 runs to 15 residues. Germline trimming cut 5 bases from V and 4 bases from J; bases unmatched to any gene: 5. In germline, CDR1 is SGHVS, CDR2 FNYEAQ. CDR3 region: CASSPNRGRNEKLFF. The CDR3 DNA reads TGTGCCAGCAGCCCCAACAGGGGGCGTAATGAAAAACTGTTTTTT.

The chain carries TRBV7-3 and TRBJ2-1; 7 nucleotides match TRBD2. The CDR3 is 16 residues long. In germline, CDR1 is SGHTA, CDR2 FQGTGA. J was trimmed by 4 bases and V by 1 base; bases with no gene match: 7. The CDR3 sequence: CASSLSVSGVYNEQFF. In DNA form, the CDR3 reads TGTGCCAGCAGCTTAAGCGTCAGCGGGGTTTACAATGAGCAGTTCTTC. Looking up the rest from reference TRBV7-3 and TRBJ2-1 gives the full variable domain: GAGVSQTPSNKVTEKGKYVELRCDPISGHTALYWYRQSLGQGPEFLIYFQGTGAADDSGLPNDRFFAVRPEGSVSTLKIQRTERGDSAVYLCASSLSVSGVYNEQFFGPGTRLTVL.

V and J are TRBV19 and TRBJ1-1; 9 bases fit TRBD1. V dropped 5 bases and J dropped 4; count of bases not matched to a gene: 11. The CDR3 has 16 residues. The V gene's germline CDR1 is LNHDA and CDR2 SQIVND (reference sequence). The CDR3 DNA follows: TGTGCCAGTAGTCCTCGGGACAGGGTGCTCCCCACTGAAGCTTTCTTT. Its protein is CASSPRDRVLPTEAFF.

This chain connects TRBV18 to TRBJ2-7, with TRBD1 matching 7 bases. CDR1 KGHSH and CDR2 LQKENI come from the germline V gene. Germline trimming cut 3 bases from V and 2 bases from J; bases unmatched to any gene: 7. The length of the CDR3 is 15 residues. This chain's CDR3 is CASSPNPGQPYEQYF. The DNA of the CDR3 is TGTGCCAGCTCACCTAATCCGGGACAGCCCTACGAGCAGTACTTC.

This chain connects TRBV9 to TRBJ1-2; D ambiguous. Deletions cut 2 bases from V and 2 bases from J, with 13 bases between. Per the germline V gene, CDR1 is SGDLS and CDR2 is YYNGEE. This CDR3 region has 15 residues. The CDR3 DNA sequence: TGTGCCAGCAGCGTTGGGGAGAGCTCAAACTATGGCTACACCTTC. It is translated as CASSVGESSNYGYTF.

This clone was seen only a few times. The chain employs TRBV6-2 or TRBV6-3 and TRBJ1-1; D is possibly TRBD1 (5 bases). Trimming removed 6 bases from V and 1 base from J, with 12 bases in between. Germline V gene sequence: CDR1 MNHEY, CDR2 SVGEGT. CDR3 length: 14 residues. In DNA form, the CDR3 reads TGTGCCAGCAGCGCGATGGGGGGGAACACTGAAGCTTTCTTT. Protein: CASSAMGGNTEAFF.

J is TRBJ1-2 and V is TRBV18; tentative D call: TRBD1 (6 bases). V dropped 0 bases and J dropped 5 bases, with 16 bases sitting between them. Germline V gene data show CDR1 as KGHSH and CDR2 as LQKENI. CDR3 length equals 16 residues. CDR3 DNA: TGTGCCAGCTCACCACCGTTGGGCCAAGGGGGATATGGCTACACCTTC. Translated: CASSPPLGQGGYGYTF.

This clone was observed a few times. This chain uses TRBV4-1 with TRBJ2-3, with D maybe TRBD2 (6 bases). The V end was cut by 1 base, the J end by 2 bases, with 13 bases between. The V gene's germline CDR1 is MGHRA and CDR2 YSYEKL. The CDR3 is made up of 16 amino acids. The CDR3 protein is CASSQASRGTTDTQYF. In DNA form, the CDR3 reads TGCGCCAGCAGCCAAGCTAGCCGGGGGACCACAGATACGCAGTATTTT.

In nucleotides, the CDR3 is TGTGCCAGTAGTATCGGGGACAGGGTAAGGGAGACCCAGTACTTC. Amino acids: CASSIGDRVRETQYF. J is TRBJ2-5 and V is TRBV19, with 9 bases aligning to TRBD1. Germline CDR1 is LNHDA and CDR2 is SQIVND (reference sequence). This CDR3 region has 15 residues. Trimming at V came to 3 bases and at J to 5 bases, leaving 7 bases not matched to a gene.

The rearrangement links TRBV5-1 to TRBJ1-1, with D perhaps matching TRBD1 (6 bases). Germline loops: CDR1 SGHRS, CDR2 YFSETQ. The V end lost 3 bases, the J end lost 0 bases, and 18 bases lay between the germline ends. CDR3 length: 17 amino acids. The CDR3 here is CASSYGAGTGLNTEAFF. The CDR3 nucleotides are TGCGCCAGCAGCTACGGCGCAGGTACAGGGCTGAACACTGAAGCTTTCTTT.

The genes are TRBV15 and TRBJ2-3; TRBD2 is a possible D gene (5 bases). V lost 3 bases to trimming and J lost 5 bases, with 9 bases between them. The CDR3 loop spans 13 amino acids. Germline CDR1 and CDR2: LNHNV and YYDKDF (reference sequence). The CDR3 loop reads CATSSDRGDTQYF. CDR3 bases: TGTGCCACCAGCAGTGATCGGGGAGATACGCAGTATTTT.

This clone was seen only once. V usage is TRBV5-1 and J usage is TRBJ2-2; 14 bases fit TRBD2. The V segment lost 4 bases and the J segment 4 bases; nucleotides outside the gene matches: 12. The CDR3 spans 19 residues. CDR1 and CDR2 (germline): SGHRS, YFSETQ. The CDR3 spells CASSPAPGLAGATTGELFF. DNA for the CDR3: TGCGCCAGCAGCCCGGCACCGGGACTAGCGGGGGCCACCACCGGGGAGCTGTTTTTT.

The chain employs TRBV9 and TRBJ2-2; 7 bases fit TRBD2. Germline V lookup: CDR1 SGDLS, CDR2 YYNGEE. Trimming at V came to 2 bases and at J to 7 bases, leaving 8 bases not matched to a gene. CDR3 size: 15 residues. CDR3: CASSVRGVSGGELFF. The CDR3 coding sequence is TGTGCCAGCAGCGTCCGGGGGGTGTCTGGCGGGGAGCTGTTTTTT.

V gene TRBV9 combines with J gene TRBJ1-1; 10 bases match TRBD1. The CDR3 consists of 13 residues. CDR1 is SGDLS and CDR2 is YYNGEE in the germline V gene. V gave up 3 bases and J gave up 5 bases; unmatched junction bases: 1. CDR3 nucleotides: TGTGCCAGCAGCGCGGGACAGGGGACTGAAGCTTTCTTT. Protein: CASSAGQGTEAFF.

J is TRBJ2-3 and V is TRBV10-3; D perhaps matches TRBD1 (6 bases). The V end lost 4 bases, the J end lost 7 bases, and 24 bases lay between the germline ends. Germline CDR1 is ENHRY and CDR2 is SYGVKD. The CDR3 consists of 17 residues. The CDR3 loop is CAISGIQGTSGLNTQYF. The CDR3 DNA reads as TGTGCCATCAGTGGAATACAGGGTACCTCGGGCCTTAATACGCAGTATTTT.

This sequence joins TRBV6-2 or TRBV6-3 and TRBJ2-3, with D tentatively TRBD2 (7 bases). The CDR3 extends over 12 amino acids. Germline values: CDR1 MNHEY, CDR2 SVGEGT. The V end lost 5 bases, the J end lost 14 bases, and 17 bases lay between the germline ends. This CDR3 reads CASSRRGGPPYF. The CDR3 DNA reads as TGTGCCAGCAGTCGGAGGGGGGGCCCTCCGTATTTT.

The rearrangement joins TRBV11-1 to TRBJ2-2; no clear D gene. The CDR3 is 12 residues long. In germline, CDR1 is SGHAT, CDR2 FQDESV (reference sequence). V was cut by 6 bases and J by 3 bases, with 5 bases left in between. The chain's CDR3 is CASRSDTGELFF. DNA for the CDR3: TGTGCCAGCAGGTCGGACACCGGGGAGCTGTTTTTT.

A single count supports this clone. The chain is built from TRBV5-6 and TRBJ1-2; 10 bases align to TRBD1. Losses at the gene ends were 4 bases for V and 8 bases for J; bases not matched to a gene: 8. The CDR3 is 14 residues long. Germline V gene lookup returns CDR1 SGHDT and CDR2 YYEEEE. CDR3 coding DNA: TGTGCCAGCAGCACCCGGGACAGGGGCTGGGGCTACACCTTC. Translation: CASSTRDRGWGYTF. The whole variable domain, filled in from reference TRBV5-6 and TRBJ1-2, reads DAGVTQSPTHLIKTRGQQVTLRCSPKSGHDTVSWYQQALGQGPQFIFQYYEEEERQRGNFPDRFSGHQFPNYSSELNVNALLLGDSALYLCASSTRDRGWGYTFGSGTRLTVV.

The chain joins TRBV6-5 to TRBJ2-5, with a weak D call TRBD1 (6 bases). CDR1 MNHEY and CDR2 SVGAGI come from the germline V gene. Trimming took off 5 bases at V and 2 bases at J, with 12 bases between the two ends. The CDR3 extends over 14 amino acids. The CDR3 coding sequence is TGTGCCAGCAGTCCCCAGACAGGACAAGAGACCCAGTACTTC. It is translated as CASSPQTGQETQYF.

The chain is built from TRBV12-3 or TRBV12-4 and TRBJ2-3; TRBD2 aligns across 7 bases. The length of the CDR3 is 13 residues. After removal of 6 bases from V and 5 bases from J, the junction contained 5 bases not matched to a gene. The CDR3 nucleotides are TGTGCCAGCAGCAGACTAGCTTTAGATACGCAGTATTTT. Its translation: CASSRLALDTQYF.

The rearrangement links TRBV12-3 or TRBV12-4 to TRBJ1-1, with D possibly being TRBD1 (5 bases). The CDR3 runs to 13 residues. Between the trimmed V and J ends, which lost 7 bases and 1 base, there was a span of 10 bases. CDR3 sequence: CASKSTGNTEAFF. CDR3 sequence (DNA): TGTGCCAGCAAGTCAACAGGGAACACTGAAGCTTTCTTT.